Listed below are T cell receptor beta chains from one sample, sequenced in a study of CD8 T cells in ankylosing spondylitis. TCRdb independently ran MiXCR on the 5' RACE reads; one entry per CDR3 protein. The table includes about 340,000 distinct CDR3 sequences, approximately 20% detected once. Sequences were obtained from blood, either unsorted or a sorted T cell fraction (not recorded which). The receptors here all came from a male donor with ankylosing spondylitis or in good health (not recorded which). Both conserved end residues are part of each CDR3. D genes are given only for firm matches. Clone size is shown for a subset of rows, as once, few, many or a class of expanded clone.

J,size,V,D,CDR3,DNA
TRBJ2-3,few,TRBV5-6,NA,CASSLPPRAVQDTQYF,TGTGCCAGCAGCCTCCCTCCCAGGGCAGTCCAAGATACGCAGTATTTT
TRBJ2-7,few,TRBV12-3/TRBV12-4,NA,CASSPSQFYEQYF,TGTGCCAGCAGCCCCAGCCAATTCTACGAGCAGTACTTC
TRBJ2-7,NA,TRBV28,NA,CASSPGLTVAYEQYF,TGTGCCAGCAGTCCCGGGCTTACGGTGGCCTACGAGCAGTACTTC
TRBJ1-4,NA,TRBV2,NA,CASTGNSRGEKLFF,TGTGCCAGCACTGGGAATTCCAGGGGTGAAAAACTGTTTTTT
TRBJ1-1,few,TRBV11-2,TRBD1,CASSDRTGALNTEAFF,TGTGCCAGCAGCGACCGGACAGGGGCGTTGAACACTGAAGCTTTCTTT
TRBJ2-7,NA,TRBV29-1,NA,CSVAPRSSYEQYF,TGCAGCGTTGCCCCTAGGAGCTCCTACGAGCAGTACTTC
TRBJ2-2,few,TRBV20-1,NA,CSASYSPLGAGELFF,TGCAGTGCTAGTTACAGCCCCTTGGGGGCCGGGGAGCTGTTTTTT
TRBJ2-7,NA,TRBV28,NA,CASTADAYEQYF,TGTGCCAGCACGGCAGATGCCTACGAGCAGTACTTC
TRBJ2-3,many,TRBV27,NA,CASSFARDTQYF,TGTGCCAGCAGTTTTGCGAGGGATACGCAGTATTTT
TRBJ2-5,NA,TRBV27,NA,CASTSTLKGETQYF,TGTGCCAGCACCTCGACACTAAAAGGGGAGACCCAGTACTTC
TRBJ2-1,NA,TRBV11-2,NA,CASSLGVGVYNEQFF,TGTGCCAGCAGCTTAGGAGTCGGGGTCTACAATGAGCAGTTCTTC
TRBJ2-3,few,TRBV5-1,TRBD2,CASSEGLAGPSSMDTQYF,TGCGCCAGCAGCGAAGGACTAGCGGGGCCCTCAAGCATGGATACGCAGTATTTT
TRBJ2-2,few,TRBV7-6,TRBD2,CASSPRLAVNTGELFF,TGTGCCAGCAGCCCTCGACTAGCGGTGAACACCGGGGAGCTGTTTTTT
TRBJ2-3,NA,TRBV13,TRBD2,CASSPVVTSTLPGTDTQYF,TGTGCCAGCAGCCCAGTGGTGACTAGCACCCTACCCGGCACAGATACGCAGTATTTT
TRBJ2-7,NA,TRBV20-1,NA,CSARIPMGSREQYF,TGCAGTGCTAGGATACCAATGGGGAGTCGGGAGCAGTACTTC
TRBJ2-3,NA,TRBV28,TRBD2,CASSSSGGKSDTQYF,TGTGCCAGCAGTTCTAGCGGGGGGAAGTCAGATACGCAGTATTTT
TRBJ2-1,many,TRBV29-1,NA,CSVEWESSYNEQFF,TGCAGCGTTGAATGGGAAAGCTCCTACAATGAGCAGTTCTTC
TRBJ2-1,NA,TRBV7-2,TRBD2,CASRYPGGNEQFF,TGTGCCAGCAGGTATCCGGGAGGTAATGAGCAGTTCTTC
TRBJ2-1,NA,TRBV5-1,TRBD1,CASSHGTGEVDEQFF,TGCGCCAGCAGCCACGGGACAGGGGAGGTCGATGAGCAGTTCTTC
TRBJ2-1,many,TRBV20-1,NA,CSAGGSGAPLGNEQFF,TGCAGTGCGGGGGGGTCGGGGGCCCCCCTCGGCAATGAGCAGTTCTTC
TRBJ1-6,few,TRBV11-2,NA,CASSHPGPNSPLHF,TGTGCCAGCAGTCACCCAGGGCCCAATTCACCCCTCCACTTT
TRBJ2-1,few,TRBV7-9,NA,CASSLPGSPNNEQFF,TGTGCCAGCAGCTTACCAGGGTCCCCCAACAATGAGCAGTTCTTC
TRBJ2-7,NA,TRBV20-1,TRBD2,CSAIFGGTEDRHPDEQYF,TGCAGTGCTATATTCGGGGGGACTGAGGACCGCCACCCGGACGAGCAGTACTTC
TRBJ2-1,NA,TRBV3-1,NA,CASSQEVGAYNEQFF,TGTGCCAGCAGCCAAGAGGTCGGAGCCTACAATGAGCAGTTCTTC
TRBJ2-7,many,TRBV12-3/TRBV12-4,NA,CASSPQGLSYEQYF,TGTGCCAGCAGTCCCCAGGGGCTCTCCTACGAGCAGTACTTC
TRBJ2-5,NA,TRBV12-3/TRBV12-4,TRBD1,CASSSDRAQETQYF,TGTGCCAGCAGCTCAGACAGGGCCCAAGAGACCCAGTACTTC
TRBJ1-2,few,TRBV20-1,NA,CSARDRVQGDYGYTF,TGCAGTGCTAGAGATCGGGTTCAGGGTGACTATGGCTACACCTTC
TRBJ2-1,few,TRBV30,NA,CAWSVVRVGGNEQFF,TGTGCCTGGAGTGTGGTGAGGGTGGGAGGCAATGAGCAGTTCTTC
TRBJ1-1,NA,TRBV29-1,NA,CSAVGHLNTEAFF,TGCAGCGCTGTGGGACACCTGAACACTGAAGCTTTCTTT
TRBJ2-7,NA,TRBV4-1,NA,CASSPIKGGPYEQYF,TGCGCCAGCAGCCCAATCAAGGGGGGCCCCTACGAGCAGTACTTC
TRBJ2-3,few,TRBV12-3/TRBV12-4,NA,CASSLAQRSTDTQYF,TGTGCCAGCAGTTTAGCCCAGCGGTCCACAGATACGCAGTATTTT
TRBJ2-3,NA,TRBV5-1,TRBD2,CASSPGLAGGYTDTQYF,TGCGCCAGCAGCCCCGGACTAGCGGGGGGATACACAGATACGCAGTATTTT
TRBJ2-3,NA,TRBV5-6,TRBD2,CASSVTSGGRPTDTQYF,TGTGCCAGCAGCGTGACTAGCGGGGGCCGCCCCACAGATACGCAGTATTTT
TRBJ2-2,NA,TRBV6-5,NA,CASSYSGSGAGELFF,TGTGCCAGCAGTTACTCGGGTTCGGGGGCCGGGGAGCTGTTTTTT
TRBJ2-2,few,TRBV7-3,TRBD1,CASSLTPGTGLSFWSTGELFF,TGTGCCAGCAGCTTAACGCCCGGGACAGGGCTATCGTTTTGGAGCACCGGGGAGCTGTTTTTT
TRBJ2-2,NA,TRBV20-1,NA,CSAREGLSPNTGELFF,TGCAGTGCTAGAGAAGGTCTTTCTCCGAACACCGGGGAGCTGTTTTTT
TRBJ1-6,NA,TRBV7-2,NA,CASSFSVNSPLHF,TGTGCCAGCAGCTTTTCAGTAAATTCACCCCTCCACTTT
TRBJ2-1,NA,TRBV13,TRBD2,CASRAAGGVYNEQFF,TGTGCCAGCAGGGCAGCGGGGGGGGTCTACAATGAGCAGTTCTTC
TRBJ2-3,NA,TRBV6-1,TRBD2,CASSPAGSGGVDTQYF,TGTGCCAGCAGTCCCGCCGGTAGCGGGGGGGTGGATACGCAGTATTTT
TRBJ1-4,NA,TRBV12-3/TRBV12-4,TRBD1,CASSSGQGGSEKLFF,TGTGCCAGCAGTTCGGGACAGGGGGGTTCTGAAAAACTGTTTTTT
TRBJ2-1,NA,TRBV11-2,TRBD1,CASSWTGGAGNEQFF,TGTGCCAGCAGCTGGACAGGGGGCGCCGGAAATGAGCAGTTCTTC
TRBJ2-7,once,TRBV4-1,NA,CASSQGRFGEFEQYF,TGCGCCAGCAGCCAAGGCAGATTTGGGGAGTTCGAGCAGTACTTC
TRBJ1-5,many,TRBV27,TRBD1,CASSLQGAGNQPQHF,TGTGCCAGCAGTTTACAGGGGGCCGGCAATCAGCCCCAGCATTTT
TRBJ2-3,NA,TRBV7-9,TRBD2,CASRPREGLTDTQYF,TGTGCCAGCCGGCCCAGGGAGGGCCTCACAGATACGCAGTATTTT
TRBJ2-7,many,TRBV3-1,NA,CASSQAVSYEQYF,TGTGCCAGCAGCCAAGCGGTTTCCTACGAGCAGTACTTC
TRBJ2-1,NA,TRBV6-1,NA,CASREPTDPYNEQFF,TGTGCCAGCAGGGAACCGACAGATCCCTACAATGAGCAGTTCTTC
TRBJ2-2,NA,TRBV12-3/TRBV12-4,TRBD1,CASSFEQGAGTGELFF,TGTGCCAGCAGTTTTGAACAGGGGGCGGGTACCGGGGAGCTGTTTTTT
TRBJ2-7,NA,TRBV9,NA,CASSVQGYSLPYEQYF,TGTGCCAGCAGCGTGCAGGGGTACAGCCTCCCCTACGAGCAGTACTTC
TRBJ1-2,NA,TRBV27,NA,CASSLGSPNYGYTF,TGTGCCAGCAGTTTAGGCAGCCCTAACTATGGCTACACCTTC
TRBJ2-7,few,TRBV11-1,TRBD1,CASSFPNRDRDFYEQYF,TGTGCCAGCAGCTTCCCAAACCGGGACAGGGACTTCTACGAGCAGTACTTC
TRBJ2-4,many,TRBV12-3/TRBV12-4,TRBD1,CASGSDRHRNIQYF,TGTGCCAGCGGGTCGGACAGGCATCGGAACATTCAGTACTTC
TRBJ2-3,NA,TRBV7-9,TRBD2,CASSVLAGFADTQYF,TGTGCCAGCAGCGTACTAGCGGGGTTCGCAGATACGCAGTATTTT
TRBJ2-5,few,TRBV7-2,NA,CASSLSPGEETQYF,TGTGCCAGCAGCTTAAGCCCAGGAGAAGAGACCCAGTACTTC
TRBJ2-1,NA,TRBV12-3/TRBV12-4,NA,CASSPKAGQVF,TGTGCCAGCAGTCCTAAAGCGGGCCAAGTCTTC
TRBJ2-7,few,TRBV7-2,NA,CASSHAGDEQYF,TGTGCCAGCAGCCATGCGGGCGACGAGCAGTACTTC
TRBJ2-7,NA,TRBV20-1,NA,CSASRVSSYEQYF,TGCAGTGCTAGCAGGGTTAGCTCCTACGAGCAGTACTTC
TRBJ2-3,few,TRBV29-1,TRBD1,CSAPGQGTDTQYF,TGCAGCGCCCCGGGACAGGGAACAGATACGCAGTATTTT
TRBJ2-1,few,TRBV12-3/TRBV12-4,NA,CASSSGEDEQFF,TGTGCCAGCAGTTCCGGAGAGGATGAGCAGTTCTTC
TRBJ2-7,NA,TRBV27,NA,CASSRRRGEQYF,TGTGCCAGCAGCCGGCGCCGGGGCGAGCAGTACTTC